The clone carrying this T cell receptor beta chain was seen just once. Its antigen is as yet unknown. This sample is drawn from a study of blood T cells in healthy people across ages. Overall study findings and caveats: As age increased, TCR beta diversity per million T cells fell in a roughly linear fashion. Calculation of diversity from one million T cells yielded estimates considered to be underestimates. Unsorted PBMC input precluded a conclusive naive versus antigen-experienced comparison.

A sample-barcoded 5' primer and a J-beta primer mix were used in a second PCR of roughly 7 to 12 cycles. TCRdb itself ran the 5' RACE reads through MiXCR, one entry per CDR3 protein. The table lists around 1,500,000 distinct CDR3 sequences, roughly 27% of them singletons. Trimming at V came to 5 bases and at J to 7 bases, leaving 7 bases not matched to a gene. The CDR3 totals 15 residues. Germline CDR1 and CDR2: MNHNY and SVGAGI (reference sequence). The sample comprised blood. The gene calls are TRBV6-6 and TRBJ2-2, with 10 bases that match TRBD1. The sequence came from a woman aged 25 to 39 in good health. CDR3 sequence (DNA): TGTGCCAGCAGTCCTGGACAGGGGGAGGGCGGGGAGCTGTTTTTT. Protein: CASSPGQGEGGELFF.